The 6 T cell receptor beta chains below were found in one sample sequenced in a study of identical twins. One entry per CDR3 protein results from TCRdb running MiXCR on the 5' RACE reads. The sample holds hundreds of thousands of distinct CDR3 sequences, approximately 24% seen once. The same sample was also studied in work on T cells expressing NK-cell markers.

Sample: CD4+ T cells sorted from blood. Source of these receptors: a woman younger than 35 in good health.

The chain joins TRBV7-3 to TRBJ1-6; no reliable D call. The CDR3 has 13 residues. Between the trimmed V and J ends, which lost 2 bases and 6 bases, there was a span of 5 bases. Germline V lookup: CDR1 SGHTA, CDR2 FQGTGA. The chain's CDR3 is CASSLFRNSPLHF. CDR3 coding DNA: TGTGCCAGCAGCTTATTTCGTAATTCACCCCTCCACTTT.

This clonotype was seen more than once but under ten times. Here the CDR3 DNA reads TGCGCCAGCAGCGCAGGCGACTATGGCTACACCTTC. Translated: CASSAGDYGYTF. The chain carries TRBV5-1 and TRBJ1-2; D remains ambiguous. The V end lost 4 bases, the J end lost 3 bases, and 7 bases lay between the germline ends. Looked up from germline, CDR1 is SGHRS and CDR2 is YFSETQ. The CDR3 totals 12 residues.

The chain joins TRBV29-1 to TRBJ1-2; D unresolved. V lost 0 bases to trimming and J lost 4 bases, with 12 bases between them. From germline, CDR1 is SQVTM and CDR2 ANQGSEA. This CDR3 has 14 amino acids. This CDR3 reads CSVEDRNSSYGYTF. CDR3 in DNA: TGCAGCGTTGAAGATCGGAACAGTTCCTATGGCTACACCTTC.

The chain is built from TRBV15 and TRBJ1-4; D is undetermined. The V end was cut by 1 base, the J end by 6 bases, with 9 bases between. CDR3 length equals 14 residues. Germline-derived CDR1 and CDR2 are LNHNV and YYDKDF (reference sequence). CDR3: CATSRAEVYEKLFF. The CDR3 DNA follows: TGTGCCACCAGCAGAGCGGAGGTCTATGAAAAACTGTTTTTT.

The CDR3 sequence is CASRVYGGASNEQFF. CDR3 nucleotide sequence: TGTGCCAGCAGGGTGTACGGGGGGGCCTCCAATGAGCAGTTCTTC. This chain links TRBV2 with TRBJ2-1; TRBD2 matches at 8 bases. The CDR3 totals 15 residues. V lost 6 bases, J lost 6 bases, and 10 bases stayed unmatched. The V gene's germline CDR1 is SNHLY and CDR2 FYNNEI.

The V gene is TRBV7-2, the J gene TRBJ2-7; D gene unclear. The CDR3 loop spans 13 amino acids. Germline lookup yields CDR1 SGHTA and CDR2 FQGNSA. Between the trimmed V and J ends, which lost 5 bases and 5 bases, there was a span of 13 bases. The CDR3 DNA reads as TGTGCCAGCAGCCCCAACCGGCTCCACGAGCAGTACTTC. This sequence encodes CASSPNRLHEQYF.